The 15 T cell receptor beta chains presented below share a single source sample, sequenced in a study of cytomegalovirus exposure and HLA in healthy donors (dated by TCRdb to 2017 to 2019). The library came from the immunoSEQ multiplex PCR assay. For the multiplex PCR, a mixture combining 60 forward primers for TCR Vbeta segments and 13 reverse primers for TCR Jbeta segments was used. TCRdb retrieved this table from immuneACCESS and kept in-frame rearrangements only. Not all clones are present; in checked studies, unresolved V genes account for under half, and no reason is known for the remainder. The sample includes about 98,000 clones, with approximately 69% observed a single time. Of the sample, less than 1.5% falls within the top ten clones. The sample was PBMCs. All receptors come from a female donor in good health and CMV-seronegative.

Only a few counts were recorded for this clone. The CDR3 nucleotides read TGCGCCAGCAGCCCACAACCAAGTGGAGCCGCCCACAATGAGCAGTTCTTC. Translation: CASSPQPSGAAHNEQFF. The rearrangement uses TRBV5-1 and TRBJ2-1; D remains unclear. This CDR3 contains 17 residues. V lost 4 bases to trimming and J lost 5 bases, with 22 bases between them. Germline V gives CDR1 SGHRS, CDR2 YFSETQ.

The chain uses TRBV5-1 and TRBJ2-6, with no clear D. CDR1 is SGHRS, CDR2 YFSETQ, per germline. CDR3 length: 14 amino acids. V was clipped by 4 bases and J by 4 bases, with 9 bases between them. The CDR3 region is CASSGLVGANVLTF. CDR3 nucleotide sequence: TGCGCCAGCAGCGGGCTTGTCGGGGCCAACGTCCTGACTTTC.

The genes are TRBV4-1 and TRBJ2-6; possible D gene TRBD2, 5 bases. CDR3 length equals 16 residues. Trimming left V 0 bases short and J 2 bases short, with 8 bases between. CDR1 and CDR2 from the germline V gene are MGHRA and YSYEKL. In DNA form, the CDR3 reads TGCGCCAGCAGCCAAGATGAGGGTACTGGGGCCAACGTCCTGACTTTC. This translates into CASSQDEGTGANVLTF.

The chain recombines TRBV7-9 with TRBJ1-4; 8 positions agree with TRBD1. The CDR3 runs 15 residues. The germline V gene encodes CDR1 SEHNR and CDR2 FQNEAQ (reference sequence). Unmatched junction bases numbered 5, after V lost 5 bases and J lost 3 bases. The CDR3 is CASSTGQGSNEKLFF. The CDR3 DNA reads TGTGCCAGCAGCACCGGACAGGGTTCTAATGAAAAACTGTTTTTT.

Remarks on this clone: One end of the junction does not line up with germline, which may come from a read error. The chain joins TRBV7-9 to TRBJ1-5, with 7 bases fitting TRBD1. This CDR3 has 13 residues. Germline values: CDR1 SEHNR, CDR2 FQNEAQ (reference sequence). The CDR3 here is CSSSLEGAQPQHF. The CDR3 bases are TGTTCCAGCAGCTTAGAGGGGGCCCAGCCCCAGCATTTT. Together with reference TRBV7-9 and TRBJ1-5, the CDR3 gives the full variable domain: DTGVSQNPRHKITKRGQNVTFRCDPISEHNRLYWYRQTLGQGPEFLTYFQNEAQLEKSRLLSDRFSAERPKGSFSTLEIQRTEQGDSAMYLCSSSLEGAQPQHFGDGTRLSIL.

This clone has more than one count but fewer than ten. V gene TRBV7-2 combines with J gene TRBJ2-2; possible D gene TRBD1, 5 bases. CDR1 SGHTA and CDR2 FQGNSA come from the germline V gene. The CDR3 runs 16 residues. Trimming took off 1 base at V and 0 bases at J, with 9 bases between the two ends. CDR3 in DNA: TGTGCCAGCAGCTTAGGTACAGGAGCGAACACCGGGGAGCTGTTTTTT. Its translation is CASSLGTGANTGELFF.

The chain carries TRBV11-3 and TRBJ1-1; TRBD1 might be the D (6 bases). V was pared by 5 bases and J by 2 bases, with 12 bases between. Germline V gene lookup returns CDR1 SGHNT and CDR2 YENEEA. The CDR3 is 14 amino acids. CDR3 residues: CASSLLDSNTEAFF. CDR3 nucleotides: TGTGCCAGCAGCCTACTGGACAGTAACACTGAAGCTTTCTTT.

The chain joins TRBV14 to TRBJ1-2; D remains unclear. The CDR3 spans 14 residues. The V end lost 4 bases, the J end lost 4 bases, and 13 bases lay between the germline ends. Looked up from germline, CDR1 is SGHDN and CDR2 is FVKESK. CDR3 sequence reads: CASSPGSYRYGYTF. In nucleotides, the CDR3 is TGTGCCAGCAGCCCGGGGTCCTATCGCTATGGCTACACCTTC.

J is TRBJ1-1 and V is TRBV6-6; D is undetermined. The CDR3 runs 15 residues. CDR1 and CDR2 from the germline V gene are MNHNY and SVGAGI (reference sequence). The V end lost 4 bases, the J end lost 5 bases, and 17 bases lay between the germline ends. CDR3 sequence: CASSSPQRAWTEAFF. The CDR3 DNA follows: TGTGCCAGCAGTTCTCCCCAGAGGGCATGGACTGAAGCTTTCTTT.

The CDR3: CASSGGLAGASYEQYF. CDR3 nucleotides: TGTGCCAGCAGCGGGGGACTAGCGGGGGCCTCCTACGAGCAGTACTTC. The chain carries TRBV5-4 and TRBJ2-7; 14 nucleotides match TRBD2. The germline CDR1 and CDR2 sequences are SGHNT and YYREEE (reference sequence). The CDR3 contains 16 residues. With 4 bases clipped from V and 0 bases from J, the junction kept 3 bases outside the gene matches.

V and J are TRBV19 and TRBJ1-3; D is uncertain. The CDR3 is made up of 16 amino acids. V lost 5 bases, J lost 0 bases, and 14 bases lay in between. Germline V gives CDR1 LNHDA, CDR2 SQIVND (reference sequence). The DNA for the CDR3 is TGTGCCAGTAGTTCACCCGTCAGGCCCTCTGGAAACACCATATATTTT. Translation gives CASSSPVRPSGNTIYF.

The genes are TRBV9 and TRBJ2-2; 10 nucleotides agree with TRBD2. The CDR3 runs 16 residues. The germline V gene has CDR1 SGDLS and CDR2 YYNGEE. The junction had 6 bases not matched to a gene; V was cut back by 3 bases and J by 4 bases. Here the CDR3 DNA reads TGTGCCAGCAGCGGCGGGACTAGCGTTCTCACCGGGGAGCTGTTTTTT. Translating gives CASSGGTSVLTGELFF.

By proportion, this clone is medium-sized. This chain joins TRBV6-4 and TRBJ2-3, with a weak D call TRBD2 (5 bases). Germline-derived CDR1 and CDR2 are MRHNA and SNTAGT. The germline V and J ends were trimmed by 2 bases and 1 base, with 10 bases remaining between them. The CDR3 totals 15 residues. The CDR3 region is CASSDRGGGTDTQYF. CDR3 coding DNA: TGTGCCAGCAGTGACCGGGGTGGCGGCACAGATACGCAGTATTTT.

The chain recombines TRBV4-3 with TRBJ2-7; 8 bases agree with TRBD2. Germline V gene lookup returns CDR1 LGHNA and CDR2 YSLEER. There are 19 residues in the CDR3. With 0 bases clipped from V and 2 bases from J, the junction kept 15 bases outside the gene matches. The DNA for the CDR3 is TGCGCCAGCAGCCAAGATCTCGGGAGGTCGGGGGGGGCCCCCTACGAGCAGTACTTC. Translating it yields CASSQDLGRSGGAPYEQYF.

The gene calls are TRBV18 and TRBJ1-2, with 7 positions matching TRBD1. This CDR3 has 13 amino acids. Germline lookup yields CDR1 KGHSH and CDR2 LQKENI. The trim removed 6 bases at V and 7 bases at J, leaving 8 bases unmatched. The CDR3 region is CASSRLQGGGYTF. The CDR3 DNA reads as TGTGCCAGCTCTCGCCTGCAGGGGGGTGGCTACACCTTC.